The 31 T cell receptor beta chains below all came from one sample that was sequenced in a study of blood T cell repertoires in COVID-19. Profiled with immunoSEQ multiplex PCR; TCRdb holds only in-frame clones, not every one. The sample yields about 49,000 clones, about 86% seen once. Sequenced sample: peripheral blood. These receptors came from a woman aged 80 or over with COVID-19, enrolled during active disease.

The rearrangement links TRBV5-1 to TRBJ1-1, with 7 bases fitting TRBD1. The CDR3 extends over 15 amino acids. V dropped 2 bases and J dropped 5; count of bases not matched to a gene: 9. CDR1 is SGHRS and CDR2 is YFSETQ in the germline V gene. The CDR3 loop is CASSFRGGARTEAFF. The CDR3 DNA reads TGCGCCAGCAGCTTTAGAGGGGGCGCGAGGACTGAAGCTTTCTTT.

This rearrangement joins TRBV29-1 to TRBJ2-2, with a weak D call TRBD1 (5 bases). Germline assignment: CDR1 SQVTM and CDR2 ANQGSEA. The CDR3 covers 18 residues. Between the trimmed V and J ends, which lost 4 bases and 3 bases, there was a span of 24 bases. The CDR3: CSVARARSAGKDTGELFF. The CDR3 DNA is TGCAGCGTTGCCAGAGCCCGGTCGGCAGGGAAGGACACCGGGGAGCTGTTTTTT.

Only a few counts were recorded for this clone. The rearrangement links TRBV27 to TRBJ2-2; D remains ambiguous. The ends were cut back, 4 bases at V and 1 base at J, with 4 bases in the middle. Germline assignment: CDR1 MNHEY and CDR2 SMNVEV (reference sequence). The CDR3 contains 13 residues. The CDR3: CASSSGNTGELFF. CDR3 in DNA: TGTGCCAGCAGTTCCGGGAACACCGGGGAGCTGTTTTTT.

This chain uses TRBV5-1 with TRBJ1-1; D possibly corresponds to TRBD1 (6 bases). The germline CDR1 and CDR2 sequences are SGHRS and YFSETQ. The CDR3 has 16 residues. V lost 5 bases to trimming and J lost 4 bases, with 21 bases between them. Here the CDR3 DNA reads TGCGCCAGCAGGTCGGGGGGGCCGAACGAGGGCACTGAAGCTTTCTTT. Its protein is CASRSGGPNEGTEAFF.

The rearrangement joins TRBV27 to TRBJ1-2, with no clear D. CDR3 length: 13 amino acids. Trimming removed 2 bases at V and 2 bases at J, with 6 bases between. The germline CDR1 and CDR2 sequences are MNHEY and SMNVEV (reference sequence). In DNA, the CDR3 is TGTGCCAGCAGTTTAAAACAGAACTATGGCTACACCTTC. This gives the protein CASSLKQNYGYTF.

The chain joins TRBV7-9 to TRBJ1-1; D might be TRBD1 (6 bases). With 5 bases removed from V and 7 bases from J, the gap between germline ends came to 17 bases. Germline lookup yields CDR1 SEHNR and CDR2 FQNEAQ (reference sequence). CDR3 length: 14 residues. The CDR3 nucleotides are TGTGCCAGCAGCGCGATAGACAGGACTCTTGAAGCTTTCTTT. It yields the protein CASSAIDRTLEAFF. Filled out from reference TRBV7-9 and TRBJ1-1, the complete variable domain reads DTGVSQNPRHKITKRGQNVTFRCDPISEHNRLYWYRQTLGQGPEFLTYFQNEAQLEKSRLLSDRFSAERPKGSFSTLEIQRTEQGDSAMYLCASSAIDRTLEAFFGQGTRLTVV.

V usage is TRBV27 and J usage is TRBJ1-6, with unresolved D. Germline V gene data show CDR1 as MNHEY and CDR2 as SMNVEV (reference sequence). With 3 bases removed from V and 5 bases from J, the gap between germline ends came to 8 bases. CDR3 length: 14 amino acids. The CDR3 is CASSLRADNSPLHF. The CDR3 DNA sequence: TGTGCCAGCAGTTTGAGGGCAGATAATTCACCCCTCCACTTT.

The DNA of the CDR3 is TGTGCCAGCAGCTTGGTAGCGGTCACTAGCACAGATACGCAGTATTTT. Amino acids: CASSLVAVTSTDTQYF. The gene calls are TRBV5-6 and TRBJ2-3, with D tentatively TRBD2 (6 bases). This CDR3 is 16 amino acids long. Germline V gives CDR1 SGHDT, CDR2 YYEEEE. The ends were cut back, 0 bases at V and 0 bases at J, with 11 bases in the middle.

V gene TRBV6-5 combines with J gene TRBJ1-2; TRBD1 might be the D (6 bases). The CDR3 sequence is 14 residues long. CDR1 MNHEY and CDR2 SVGAGI come from the germline V gene. Between the trimmed V and J ends, which lost 4 bases and 5 bases, there was a span of 14 bases. CDR3 DNA sequence: TGTGCCAGCAGTTCCGTCCAGGGGAGATATGGCTACACCTTC. It specifies CASSSVQGRYGYTF.

Written as DNA, the CDR3 is TGTGCCACCAGTGATCGAACCCCGCAACCTATGACTAGCGGGGGGGCGGAGACCCAGTACTTC. It yields the protein CATSDRTPQPMTSGGAETQYF. The chain recombines TRBV24-1 with TRBJ2-5, with TRBD2 matching over 14 bases. CDR1 and CDR2 (germline): KGHDR, SFDVKD. V lost 3 bases, J lost 5 bases, and 19 bases stayed unmatched. The CDR3 sequence is 21 residues long.

This sequence joins TRBV15 and TRBJ1-2; 9 nucleotides match TRBD1. The CDR3 has 16 amino acids. The trim removed 5 bases at V and 6 bases at J, leaving 13 bases unmatched. CDR1 and CDR2 from the germline V gene are LNHNV and YYDKDF (reference sequence). CDR3 loop: CATSAQYRGPANGYTF. CDR3 nucleotides: TGTGCCACCAGCGCTCAGTACAGGGGGCCGGCTAATGGCTACACCTTC.

The chain couples TRBV29-1 to TRBJ1-1; weak D call: TRBD1 (6 bases). The CDR3 is made up of 13 amino acids. Germline V CDR1 and CDR2: SQVTM, ANQGSEA. Trimming removed 5 bases at V and 0 bases at J, with 10 bases between. The CDR3 nucleotides read TGCAGCGTTCAGAGGGGGATGAACACTGAAGCTTTCTTT. Its translation is CSVQRGMNTEAFF.

The genes are TRBV7-9 and TRBJ2-1; D perhaps matches TRBD2 (5 bases). This CDR3 has 12 amino acids. Between the trimmed V and J ends, which lost 5 bases and 12 bases, there was a span of 14 bases. Germline loops: CDR1 SEHNR, CDR2 FQNEAQ (reference sequence). CDR3: CASSLDYQRQFF. CDR3 DNA sequence: TGTGCCAGCAGCCTCGACTACCAGCGGCAGTTCTTC.

V gene TRBV19 combines with J gene TRBJ1-6; 7 bases map to TRBD1. From germline, CDR1 is LNHDA and CDR2 SQIVND (reference sequence). J was trimmed by 10 bases and V by 2 bases; bases with no gene match: 5. The CDR3 is 14 residues long. The CDR3 coding sequence is TGTGCCAGTAGTATACCGGGACAGAACTCACCCCTCCACTTT. Protein: CASSIPGQNSPLHF. Combining the CDR3 with reference TRBV19 and TRBJ1-6 gives the whole variable domain DGGITQSPKYLFRKEGQNVTLSCEQNLNHDAMYWYRQDPGQGLRLIYYSQIVNDFQKGDIAEGYSVSREKKESFPLTVTSAQKNPTAFYLCASSIPGQNSPLHFGNGTRLTVT.

This chain links TRBV4-1 with TRBJ1-6; TRBD1 agrees at 8 bases. Germline trimming cut 1 base from V and 14 bases from J; bases unmatched to any gene: 7. In germline, CDR1 is MGHRA, CDR2 YSYEKL. The CDR3 is 14 residues long. CDR3 region: CASSQGTGLLTLHF. The CDR3 coding sequence is TGCGCCAGCAGCCAAGGGACAGGGCTTTTAACCCTCCACTTT.

This chain uses TRBV7-9 with TRBJ1-2, with TRBD1 matching 7 bases. Trimming cost V 4 bases and J 6 bases; bases outside gene matches: 2. The CDR3 totals 12 residues. Germline V lookup: CDR1 SEHNR, CDR2 FQNEAQ (reference sequence). The CDR3 DNA reads TGTGCCAGCAGCTACGACAGGGATGGCTACACCTTC. Its translation: CASSYDRDGYTF.

On this clone: An end of the junction does not agree with germline; a read error may underlie this. The sample holds other DNA sequences that translate to the same CDR3. The chain is built from TRBV3-1 (or the pseudogene TRBV3-2) and TRBJ2-2; a weak D match, TRBD2 (5 bases). There are 18 residues in the CDR3. Germline loops: CDR1 LGHDT, CDR2 YNNKEL (reference sequence). CDR3 in amino acids: CASSQDRSIYLATGELFF. The CDR3 DNA sequence: TGTGCCAGCAGCCAAGACCGGTCGATATATTTAGCTACCGGGGAACTGTTTTTT.

The chain links TRBV6-6 to TRBJ2-1; 7 positions match TRBD1. The CDR3 consists of 14 residues. With V trimmed by 2 bases and J by 7 bases, 5 bases remained unmatched. From germline, CDR1 is MNHNY and CDR2 SVGAGI (reference sequence). DNA for the CDR3: TGTGCCAGCAGTTACGACAGGGTTCCGAATGAGCAGTTCTTC. Translated, it gives CASSYDRVPNEQFF.

This sequence joins TRBV30 and TRBJ1-4; D call uncertain. CDR3 length equals 15 residues. Trimming took off 2 bases at V and 2 bases at J, with 12 bases between the two ends. The V gene's germline CDR1 is GTSNPN and CDR2 SVGIG (reference sequence). The CDR3 DNA sequence: TGTGCCTGGAGTTTAGGGAGTTTCACTAATGAAAAACTGTTTTTT. Amino acids: CAWSLGSFTNEKLFF.

The chain has TRBV19 and TRBJ2-3; 11 nucleotides agree with TRBD2. The V segment lost 2 bases and the J segment 1 base; nucleotides outside the gene matches: 8. Germline assignment: CDR1 LNHDA and CDR2 SQIVND (reference sequence). This CDR3 region has 18 residues. CDR3 amino acids: CASSIRSGRAFGTDTQYF. CDR3 nucleotide sequence: TGTGCCAGTAGTATACGTAGCGGGAGGGCCTTTGGCACAGATACGCAGTATTTT.

The genes are TRBV5-1 and TRBJ2-1, with 10 bases that match TRBD2. In germline, CDR1 is SGHRS, CDR2 YFSETQ. V was pared by 0 bases and J by 6 bases, with 6 bases of the junction left unmatched. The CDR3 sequence is 16 residues long. The CDR3 coding sequence is TGCGCCAGCAGCTTGGCCAGGCTAGCGGGAGTCAATGAGCAGTTCTTC. Residues: CASSLARLAGVNEQFF.

The J gene is TRBJ2-1, the V gene TRBV24-1; 9 nucleotides line up with TRBD2. The germline V gene has CDR1 KGHDR and CDR2 SFDVKD. V was pared by 9 bases and J by 5 bases, with 10 bases of the junction left unmatched. The CDR3 extends over 15 amino acids. The CDR3 DNA is TGTGCCACCGGATCCAGGACTAGCGCCAACAATGAGCAGTTCTTC. Its protein is CATGSRTSANNEQFF.

The rearrangement links TRBV18 to TRBJ2-1, with 8 bases lining up with TRBD2. The CDR3 has 14 residues. Losses at the gene ends were 0 bases for V and 6 bases for J; bases not matched to a gene: 1. Germline lookup yields CDR1 KGHSH and CDR2 LQKENI. CDR3 in DNA: TGTGCCAGCTCACCACCGGCGGGAGGCAATGAGCAGTTCTTC. This sequence encodes CASSPPAGGNEQFF.

CDR3 bases: TGTGCCAGTAATCCCGCCCAGGGTGGGGATCAGCCCCAGCATTTT. The encoded protein is CASNPAQGGDQPQHF. The chain couples TRBV19 to TRBJ1-5; D perhaps matches TRBD1 (5 bases). This CDR3 is built from 15 residues. CDR1 and CDR2 from the germline V gene are LNHDA and SQIVND (reference sequence). V was pared by 7 bases and J by 5 bases, with 18 bases between. The complete variable domain, with remaining parts taken from reference TRBV19 and TRBJ1-5, reads DGGITQSPKYLFRKEGQNVTLSCEQNLNHDAMYWYRQDPGQGLRLIYYSQIVNDFQKGDIAEGYSVSREKKESFPLTVTSAQKNPTAFYLCASNPAQGGDQPQHFGDGTRLSIL.

The J gene is TRBJ1-1, the V gene TRBV29-1; D possibly corresponds to TRBD1 (5 bases). CDR3 length equals 12 residues. Trimming took off 8 bases at V and 4 bases at J, with 14 bases between the two ends. Germline loops: CDR1 SQVTM, CDR2 ANQGSEA. CDR3 sequence (DNA): TGCAGCTTCGGCCGGGGGGGCACTGAAGCTTTCTTT. Its protein is CSFGRGGTEAFF.

V is TRBV6-5 and J is TRBJ2-7; D possibly corresponds to TRBD1 (6 bases). This CDR3 is 15 amino acids long. Deletions cut 4 bases from V and 0 bases from J, with 13 bases between. In germline, CDR1 is MNHEY, CDR2 SVGAGI. This CDR3 is CASSSGQMISYEQYF. DNA of the CDR3: TGTGCCAGCAGTTCCGGACAGATGATCTCCTACGAGCAGTACTTC.

J is TRBJ1-5 and V is TRBV6-5, with unresolved D. The germline V gene encodes CDR1 MNHEY and CDR2 SVGAGI. The V and J ends lost 6 bases and 10 bases respectively, with 16 bases between them. The CDR3 covers 13 residues. The CDR3 here is CASSLTPREPQHF. CDR3 coding DNA: TGTGCCAGCAGCCTTACCCCTCGAGAACCCCAGCATTTT.

The genes are TRBV10-3 and TRBJ2-7, with D perhaps matching TRBD2 (6 bases). The CDR3 length is 12 residues. Trimming took off 8 bases at V and 1 base at J, with 9 bases between the two ends. Germline CDR1 ENHRY, CDR2 SYGVKD. DNA for the CDR3: TGTGCCATCCAGGGAGGTTCCTACGAGCAGTACTTC. Translated, it gives CAIQGGSYEQYF.

The V call is TRBV6-2 or TRBV6-3, the J call TRBJ2-2; D not certain. The CDR3 length is 13 residues. V dropped 0 bases and J dropped 13 bases, with 12 bases sitting between them. CDR1 MNHEY and CDR2 SVGEGT come from the germline V gene. CDR3 nucleotide sequence: TGTGCCAGCAGTTACTCGGCCCCCCCCGCGCTGTTTTTT. Translating gives CASSYSAPPALFF.

The rearrangement links TRBV14 to TRBJ2-3; D gene ambiguous. The germline V gene has CDR1 SGHDN and CDR2 FVKESK. The length of the CDR3 is 14 residues. Trimming removed 10 bases at V and 10 bases at J, with 24 bases between. CDR3 sequence (DNA): TGTGCCACTAAGTCCGGTCGCGCTCCCTGTGCGCAGTATTTT. It specifies CATKSGRAPCAQYF. Full variable domain (missing parts from reference TRBV14 and TRBJ2-3): EAGVTQFPSHSVIEKGQTVTLRCDPISGHDNLYWYRRVMGKEIKFLLHFVKESKQDESGMPNNRFLAERTGGTYSTLKVQPAELEDSGVYFCATKSGRAPCAQYFGPGTRLTVL.

This chain connects TRBV27 to TRBJ2-7; D perhaps matches TRBD2 (7 bases). Looked up from germline, CDR1 is MNHEY and CDR2 is SMNVEV (reference sequence). V lost 6 bases, J lost 6 bases, and 18 bases lay in between. There are 14 residues in the CDR3. CDR3 DNA: TGTGCCAGCAGCTGGGGGGGCCAATCCGGCGAGCAGTACTTC. It is translated as CASSWGGQSGEQYF.